These T cell receptor beta chains were read from a single sample in a study of T cell responses to AZD1222 COVID-19 vaccine. Clones were read by immunoSEQ multiplex PCR, and TCRdb kept only the in-frame ones, dropping some. The sample lists some 170,000 clones; more than 80% were seen once. The specimen was peripheral blood, collected 28 days after the second dose of the MenACWY control vaccine. All receptors come from an adult who received the MenACWY meningococcal vaccine as a control. CDR3s include the opening cysteine and the closing phenylalanine or tryptophan. Fields, in order: clone size, CDR3 length, V gene, J gene, CDR3 protein. Where a row states a size, it is once, few, many or the class of an expanded clone; other rows omit it.

clone_size: -
cdr3_length: 11
v_call: TRBV12-3/TRBV12-4
j_call: TRBJ1-4
cdr3_aa: CASRTRRKLFF

clone_size: -
cdr3_length: 15
v_call: TRBV7-3
j_call: TRBJ2-1
cdr3_aa: CASSLEASSYNEQFF

clone_size: -
cdr3_length: 15
v_call: TRBV18
j_call: TRBJ2-3
cdr3_aa: CASSPGQVGTDTQYF

clone_size: -
cdr3_length: 17
v_call: TRBV27
j_call: TRBJ2-1
cdr3_aa: CASSLWASGSSYNEQFF

clone_size: -
cdr3_length: 15
v_call: TRBV28
j_call: TRBJ2-3
cdr3_aa: CASSFGAARTDTQYF

clone_size: -
cdr3_length: 14
v_call: TRBV28
j_call: TRBJ2-7
cdr3_aa: CATRGTIPSYEQYF

clone_size: -
cdr3_length: 13
v_call: TRBV5-6
j_call: TRBJ1-2
cdr3_aa: CASSWGRGNGYTF

clone_size: -
cdr3_length: 16
v_call: TRBV7-9
j_call: TRBJ1-3
cdr3_aa: CASSLVDRESGNTIYF

clone_size: -
cdr3_length: 13
v_call: TRBV5-5
j_call: TRBJ2-7
cdr3_aa: CASSLATGLAGFF

clone_size: once
cdr3_length: 20
v_call: TRBV10-3
j_call: TRBJ2-6
cdr3_aa: CAIRGGKTGTGFSGANVLTF

clone_size: -
cdr3_length: 15
v_call: TRBV7-9
j_call: TRBJ1-6
cdr3_aa: CASSSPHSDGSPLHF

clone_size: -
cdr3_length: 11
v_call: TRBV30
j_call: TRBJ1-1
cdr3_aa: CAWRAYSEAFF

clone_size: -
cdr3_length: 14
v_call: TRBV9
j_call: TRBJ2-7
cdr3_aa: CASSVGPRGYEQYF

clone_size: -
cdr3_length: 15
v_call: TRBV9
j_call: TRBJ1-6
cdr3_aa: CASSPRDSYNSPLHF

clone_size: -
cdr3_length: 13
v_call: TRBV27
j_call: TRBJ1-6
cdr3_aa: CASRLTANSPLHF

clone_size: -
cdr3_length: 15
v_call: TRBV2
j_call: TRBJ2-1
cdr3_aa: CASLLAGGPDNEQFF

clone_size: -
cdr3_length: 13
v_call: TRBV7-9
j_call: TRBJ1-1
cdr3_aa: CASSFPQRPAGFF

clone_size: -
cdr3_length: 13
v_call: TRBV10-2
j_call: TRBJ2-5
cdr3_aa: CASSDPRTQTQYF

clone_size: -
cdr3_length: 14
v_call: TRBV3-1/TRBV3-2
j_call: TRBJ2-1
cdr3_aa: CASSQASAFDEQFF

clone_size: once
cdr3_length: 12
v_call: TRBV28
j_call: TRBJ2-1
cdr3_aa: CASSLYGLEQFF

clone_size: -
cdr3_length: 16
v_call: TRBV4-3
j_call: TRBJ2-4
cdr3_aa: CASSPQTGLAKNIQYF

clone_size: -
cdr3_length: 15
v_call: TRBV6-5
j_call: TRBJ2-1
cdr3_aa: CASGPGTSGSDEQFF

clone_size: -
cdr3_length: 15
v_call: TRBV27
j_call: TRBJ1-6
cdr3_aa: CASSLLGGLDSPLHF

clone_size: -
cdr3_length: 18
v_call: TRBV15
j_call: TRBJ2-1
cdr3_aa: CATSRNRGGVPNFGEQFF

clone_size: -
cdr3_length: 15
v_call: TRBV5-1
j_call: TRBJ2-1
cdr3_aa: CASSYGTSAYNEQFF

clone_size: -
cdr3_length: 15
v_call: TRBV11-2
j_call: TRBJ2-7
cdr3_aa: CASSLVWDGTYEQYF

clone_size: -
cdr3_length: 14
v_call: TRBV2
j_call: TRBJ2-5
cdr3_aa: CASSEQGIRETQYF

clone_size: -
cdr3_length: 14
v_call: TRBV2
j_call: TRBJ1-6
cdr3_aa: CASSEEANNSPLHF

clone_size: -
cdr3_length: 15
v_call: TRBV4-3
j_call: TRBJ2-7
cdr3_aa: CASSQDIGQPYEQYF

clone_size: -
cdr3_length: 15
v_call: TRBV5-1
j_call: TRBJ1-1
cdr3_aa: CASSLAGGLNTEAFF

clone_size: -
cdr3_length: 15
v_call: TRBV3-1/TRBV3-2
j_call: TRBJ1-5
cdr3_aa: CASSQGAGSNQPQHF

clone_size: -
cdr3_length: 13
v_call: TRBV4-3
j_call: TRBJ2-5
cdr3_aa: CASSQAGIETQYF

clone_size: -
cdr3_length: 13
v_call: TRBV6-6
j_call: TRBJ2-7
cdr3_aa: CASITTKLGEQYF

clone_size: -
cdr3_length: 17
v_call: TRBV5-1
j_call: TRBJ1-2
cdr3_aa: CASSLEAGGLGSYGYTF

clone_size: -
cdr3_length: 14
v_call: TRBV10-1
j_call: TRBJ2-1
cdr3_aa: CASRVGTSYNEQFF

clone_size: -
cdr3_length: 11
v_call: TRBV20-1
j_call: TRBJ2-5
cdr3_aa: CSARGWETQYF

clone_size: -
cdr3_length: 15
v_call: TRBV27
j_call: TRBJ1-6
cdr3_aa: CASSLRGGGNSPLHF

clone_size: -
cdr3_length: 15
v_call: TRBV10-1
j_call: TRBJ1-5
cdr3_aa: CASRRLTYSNQPQHF

clone_size: -
cdr3_length: 14
v_call: TRBV28
j_call: TRBJ2-1
cdr3_aa: CASSEGTAKGEQFF

clone_size: -
cdr3_length: 14
v_call: TRBV7-2
j_call: TRBJ1-5
cdr3_aa: CASSLVVTNQPQHF

clone_size: -
cdr3_length: 14
v_call: TRBV14
j_call: TRBJ2-7
cdr3_aa: CASSQGTSSYEQYF

clone_size: -
cdr3_length: 12
v_call: TRBV29-1
j_call: TRBJ2-3
cdr3_aa: CSVEAGADTQYF

clone_size: -
cdr3_length: 11
v_call: TRBV28
j_call: TRBJ1-1
cdr3_aa: CASSLSGEAFF

clone_size: -
cdr3_length: 19
v_call: TRBV21-1
j_call: TRBJ2-3
cdr3_aa: CASSKLGQGPVDGTDTQYF

clone_size: -
cdr3_length: 13
v_call: TRBV4-1
j_call: TRBJ2-5
cdr3_aa: CASSLGVRETQYF

clone_size: -
cdr3_length: 16
v_call: TRBV11-1
j_call: TRBJ2-1
cdr3_aa: CASSDGSVTDLNEQFF

clone_size: -
cdr3_length: 14
v_call: TRBV28
j_call: TRBJ1-3
cdr3_aa: CASSFLTDGNTIYF

clone_size: -
cdr3_length: 16
v_call: TRBV27
j_call: TRBJ2-1
cdr3_aa: CASSSPRISSYNEQFF

clone_size: -
cdr3_length: 17
v_call: TRBV7-9
j_call: TRBJ2-2
cdr3_aa: CASSLQSGSSGTGELFF

clone_size: -
cdr3_length: 13
v_call: TRBV27
j_call: TRBJ1-2
cdr3_aa: CASSSGPSYGYTF

clone_size: -
cdr3_length: 15
v_call: TRBV28
j_call: TRBJ1-2
cdr3_aa: CASSSGQGANYGYTF

clone_size: -
cdr3_length: 14
v_call: TRBV28
j_call: TRBJ1-5
cdr3_aa: CASSFSSGHQPQHF

clone_size: -
cdr3_length: 13
v_call: TRBV2
j_call: TRBJ1-1
cdr3_aa: CARRGNGNVEAFF

clone_size: -
cdr3_length: 14
v_call: TRBV15
j_call: TRBJ2-2
cdr3_aa: CATSRVRATGELFF

clone_size: -
cdr3_length: 17
v_call: TRBV7-2
j_call: TRBJ2-7
cdr3_aa: CASSLPAALAGDYEQYF

clone_size: -
cdr3_length: 16
v_call: TRBV5-1
j_call: TRBJ1-1
cdr3_aa: CASSLGGSGMNTEAFF

clone_size: -
cdr3_length: 11
v_call: TRBV20-1
j_call: TRBJ1-2
cdr3_aa: CGAILRGGYTF

clone_size: -
cdr3_length: 14
v_call: TRBV19
j_call: TRBJ1-1
cdr3_aa: CATIPGQPNTEAFF

clone_size: -
cdr3_length: 14
v_call: TRBV9
j_call: TRBJ2-2
cdr3_aa: CATTSGTNTGELFF

clone_size: -
cdr3_length: 15
v_call: TRBV7-9
j_call: TRBJ2-7
cdr3_aa: CASSTPGQLEPEQYF